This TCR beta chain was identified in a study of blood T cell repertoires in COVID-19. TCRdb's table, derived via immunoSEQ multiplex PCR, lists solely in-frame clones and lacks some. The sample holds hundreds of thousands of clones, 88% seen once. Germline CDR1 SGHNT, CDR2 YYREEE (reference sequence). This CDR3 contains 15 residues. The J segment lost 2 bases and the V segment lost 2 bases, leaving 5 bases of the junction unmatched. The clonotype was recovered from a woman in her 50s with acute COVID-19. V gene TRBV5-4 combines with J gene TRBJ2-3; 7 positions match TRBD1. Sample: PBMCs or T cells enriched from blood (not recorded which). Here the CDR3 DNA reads TGTGCCAGCAGCTTCGACGACAGGGTCACAGATACGCAGTATTTT. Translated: CASSFDDRVTDTQYF.